These T cell receptor beta chains were read from a single sample in a study of PD-1 blockade in classical Hodgkin lymphoma. The method was immunoSEQ multiplex PCR; TCRdb's version includes in-frame clones alone and lacks a portion of them. This sample has about 11,000 clones, with about 80% found just once. The sequencing here drew on peripheral blood mononuclear cells (PBMCs), taken at baseline. Receptor source: a human donor with classical Hodgkin lymphoma. The CDR3 runs from the conserved cysteine through the conserved F or W. The order of the fields is clone size, V gene, D gene, J gene, CDR3 DNA, CDR3 protein. A D gene is named only where the DNA matches it firmly. Size tells how often a clone was seen (once, few, many) or the class of an expanded clone, and some rows leave it out.

clone_size: once; v_call: TRBV6-6; d_call: TRBD1; j_call: TRBJ1-3; cdr3_nt: TGTGCCAGCAGTTGGAATCACGGGACAGGGGGGACCATATATTTT; cdr3_aa: CASSWNHGTGGTIYF
clone_size: once; v_call: TRBV29-1; d_call: NA; j_call: TRBJ2-3; cdr3_nt: TGCAGCGTTGAATTGGGCGGGAAGGCAGATACGCAGTATTTT; cdr3_aa: CSVELGGKADTQYF
clone_size: NA; v_call: TRBV2; d_call: TRBD1; j_call: TRBJ1-2; cdr3_nt: TGTGCCAGAGGGGACAGGGGAAATGGCTACACCTTC; cdr3_aa: CARGDRGNGYTF
clone_size: NA; v_call: TRBV6-6; d_call: NA; j_call: TRBJ2-7; cdr3_nt: TGTGCCAGCAGTTACGGGGGCGATGGACTACGCGAGCAGTACTTC; cdr3_aa: CASSYGGDGLREQYF
clone_size: few; v_call: TRBV7-2; d_call: NA; j_call: TRBJ1-2; cdr3_nt: TGTGCCAGCAGCCACGCACAGACCTATGGCTACACCTTC; cdr3_aa: CASSHAQTYGYTF
clone_size: NA; v_call: TRBV10-3; d_call: TRBD2; j_call: TRBJ2-1; cdr3_nt: TGTGCCATCAGTGACCCAGGAGGGACTAGCGGGAGCCCTGAGCAGTTCTTC; cdr3_aa: CAISDPGGTSGSPEQFF
clone_size: NA; v_call: TRBV18; d_call: TRBD1; j_call: TRBJ1-6; cdr3_nt: TGTGCCAGCTCAGCACTCGCGAACTCGGGACAGAGGAATTCACCCCTCCACTTT; cdr3_aa: CASSALANSGQRNSPLHF
clone_size: NA; v_call: TRBV5-1; d_call: NA; j_call: TRBJ1-1; cdr3_nt: TGCGCCAGCAGACTCACCCCCTCATTGGGTACTGAAGCTTTCTTT; cdr3_aa: CASRLTPSLGTEAFF
clone_size: NA; v_call: TRBV5-4; d_call: NA; j_call: TRBJ2-7; cdr3_nt: TGTGCCAGCAGCTTGTCCTACGGGAGAAGCGAGCAGTACTTC; cdr3_aa: CASSLSYGRSEQYF
clone_size: NA; v_call: TRBV9; d_call: NA; j_call: TRBJ1-1; cdr3_nt: TGTGCCAGCAGCCCAGAAGCTTTCTTT; cdr3_aa: CASSPEAFF
clone_size: once; v_call: TRBV7-9; d_call: NA; j_call: TRBJ2-5; cdr3_nt: TGTGCCAGCAGCCATACTCCAGGCCAAGAGACCCAGTACTTC; cdr3_aa: CASSHTPGQETQYF
clone_size: NA; v_call: TRBV6-5; d_call: NA; j_call: TRBJ1-2; cdr3_nt: TGTGCCAGCAGTTACTCGATCGGTGGGGCCAGGCTCCCCTACACCTTC; cdr3_aa: CASSYSIGGARLPYTF
clone_size: NA; v_call: TRBV5-1; d_call: NA; j_call: TRBJ1-4; cdr3_nt: TGCGCCAGCAGCTCTAGCGGAGGGCGCGGGGAAAAACTGTTTTTT; cdr3_aa: CASSSSGGRGEKLFF
clone_size: NA; v_call: TRBV10-1; d_call: NA; j_call: TRBJ2-1; cdr3_nt: TGCGCCAGCAGTGAGTACGGGAGAGGCTCCTACAATGAGCAGTTCTTC; cdr3_aa: CASSEYGRGSYNEQFF
clone_size: NA; v_call: TRBV28; d_call: TRBD2; j_call: TRBJ2-7; cdr3_nt: TGTGCCAGCAGTCCACCCCTCGGAGCGGGAGCCGAGCAGTACTTC; cdr3_aa: CASSPPLGAGAEQYF
clone_size: NA; v_call: TRBV18; d_call: TRBD2; j_call: TRBJ2-3; cdr3_nt: TGTGCCAGCTCAGCGGGACTAGCGGGAGGCAATACGCAGTATTTT; cdr3_aa: CASSAGLAGGNTQYF
clone_size: NA; v_call: TRBV5-4; d_call: TRBD2; j_call: TRBJ2-3; cdr3_nt: TGTGCCAGCGGTGGGGGGGAGGGGACAGATACGCAGTATTTT; cdr3_aa: CASGGGEGTDTQYF
clone_size: NA; v_call: TRBV10-3; d_call: NA; j_call: TRBJ2-3; cdr3_nt: TGTGCCATCAGTGAGGAGACTAGCACAGATACGCAGTATTTT; cdr3_aa: CAISEETSTDTQYF
clone_size: few; v_call: TRBV18; d_call: TRBD2; j_call: TRBJ2-3; cdr3_nt: TGTGCCAGCTCACGACAAAGCCGGGACTATAATCGAGATACGCAGTATTTT; cdr3_aa: CASSRQSRDYNRDTQYF
clone_size: NA; v_call: TRBV7-9; d_call: TRBD2; j_call: TRBJ2-5; cdr3_nt: TGTGCCAGCAGCTGGAGACCGGGACTAGCGGTTCAAGAGACCCAGTACTTC; cdr3_aa: CASSWRPGLAVQETQYF
clone_size: once; v_call: TRBV18; d_call: NA; j_call: TRBJ1-2; cdr3_nt: TGTGCCAGCTCACAGGTGGATTATGGCTACACCTTC; cdr3_aa: CASSQVDYGYTF
clone_size: NA; v_call: TRBV4-1; d_call: TRBD1; j_call: TRBJ2-7; cdr3_nt: TGCGCCAGCAGCCAAGACCACATGGGTGGGACAGGGGCCTACGAGCAGTACTTC; cdr3_aa: CASSQDHMGGTGAYEQYF
clone_size: NA; v_call: TRBV7-9; d_call: NA; j_call: TRBJ2-1; cdr3_nt: TGTGCCAGCAGCTTAGGGTTGGGGTACTACAATGAGCAGTTCTTC; cdr3_aa: CASSLGLGYYNEQFF
clone_size: NA; v_call: TRBV30; d_call: TRBD1; j_call: TRBJ2-1; cdr3_nt: TGTGCCTGTACAGGGGGTGGTGAGCAGTTCTTC; cdr3_aa: CACTGGGEQFF
clone_size: NA; v_call: TRBV5-6; d_call: TRBD1; j_call: TRBJ1-2; cdr3_nt: TGTGCCAGCAGCGTGGGACAGTACTATGGCTACACCTTC; cdr3_aa: CASSVGQYYGYTF
clone_size: NA; v_call: TRBV10-3; d_call: TRBD2; j_call: TRBJ2-7; cdr3_nt: TGTGCCATCAGACCGGGACTAGCGGCTTACGAGCAGTACTTC; cdr3_aa: CAIRPGLAAYEQYF
clone_size: NA; v_call: TRBV5-4; d_call: NA; j_call: TRBJ2-6; cdr3_nt: TGTGCCAGCAGCCAACAGGGTCCCACTGGGGCCAACGTCCTGACTTTC; cdr3_aa: CASSQQGPTGANVLTF
clone_size: NA; v_call: TRBV14; d_call: NA; j_call: TRBJ1-2; cdr3_nt: TGTGCCAGCAGCCCGGATGGCTACACCTTC; cdr3_aa: CASSPDGYTF
clone_size: NA; v_call: TRBV7-8; d_call: NA; j_call: TRBJ2-7; cdr3_nt: TGTGCCAGCAGCTTAGCGCTGAATAGCGGTCCCTACGAGCAGTACTTC; cdr3_aa: CASSLALNSGPYEQYF
clone_size: NA; v_call: TRBV5-4; d_call: NA; j_call: TRBJ1-2; cdr3_nt: TGTGCCAGCAGCACCGGGGGAGGGACCAGGTATGGCTACACCTTC; cdr3_aa: CASSTGGGTRYGYTF
clone_size: NA; v_call: TRBV7-8; d_call: TRBD2; j_call: TRBJ2-1; cdr3_nt: TGTGCCAGCAGCGGCCGGGTTAGCGGGATTTACAATGAGCAGTTCTTC; cdr3_aa: CASSGRVSGIYNEQFF
clone_size: once; v_call: TRBV28; d_call: NA; j_call: TRBJ2-2; cdr3_nt: TGTGCCACCGGGGGAGGGGGAAAGACCGGGGAGCTGTTTTTT; cdr3_aa: CATGGGGKTGELFF
clone_size: NA; v_call: TRBV11-2; d_call: TRBD2; j_call: TRBJ2-1; cdr3_nt: TGTGCCAGCAGCGTTAGAACCCTAGCGGGAGTAATTAGTGAGCAGTTCTTC; cdr3_aa: CASSVRTLAGVISEQFF
clone_size: once; v_call: TRBV14; d_call: NA; j_call: TRBJ2-3; cdr3_nt: TGTGCCAGCAGCCAAGTGGGCATCACAGATACGCAGTATTTT; cdr3_aa: CASSQVGITDTQYF
clone_size: NA; v_call: TRBV27; d_call: NA; j_call: TRBJ2-7; cdr3_nt: TGTGCCAGCAGTTTGGTTTTTGGGATCCCGAGCCGATACGAGCAGTACTTC; cdr3_aa: CASSLVFGIPSRYEQYF
clone_size: few; v_call: TRBV19; d_call: NA; j_call: TRBJ2-5; cdr3_nt: TGTGCCAGTAGTATGGGCCGAATCTCCGCGGAGACCCAGTACTTC; cdr3_aa: CASSMGRISAETQYF
clone_size: NA; v_call: TRBV6-4; d_call: NA; j_call: TRBJ2-1; cdr3_nt: TGTGCCAGCAGTGACGCCACCCACCCTTTGGCACGATACAATGAGCAGTTCTTC; cdr3_aa: CASSDATHPLARYNEQFF
clone_size: NA; v_call: TRBV16; d_call: NA; j_call: TRBJ2-1; cdr3_nt: TGTGCCAGCAGCCACCAGTTAGGGCGGCAGTTCTTC; cdr3_aa: CASSHQLGRQFF
clone_size: NA; v_call: TRBV15; d_call: TRBD2; j_call: TRBJ2-7; cdr3_nt: TGTGCCACCAGCAATAGCGGGAGGTCCGAGCAGTACTTC; cdr3_aa: CATSNSGRSEQYF
clone_size: NA; v_call: TRBV10-2; d_call: NA; j_call: TRBJ1-6; cdr3_nt: TGCGCCAGCAGTGAGACAGGGAATTCACCCCTCCACTTT; cdr3_aa: CASSETGNSPLHF
clone_size: NA; v_call: TRBV4-1; d_call: NA; j_call: TRBJ2-7; cdr3_nt: TGCGCCAGCAGCGTCCGGGAACGCGGAGGCTACGAGCAGTACTTC; cdr3_aa: CASSVRERGGYEQYF
clone_size: NA; v_call: TRBV5-5; d_call: NA; j_call: TRBJ1-5; cdr3_nt: TGTGCCAGCACCCCGGGACACCGACTCAATCAGCCCCAGCATTTT; cdr3_aa: CASTPGHRLNQPQHF
clone_size: NA; v_call: TRBV27; d_call: NA; j_call: TRBJ2-3; cdr3_nt: TGTGCCAGCAGTTTACCGGGGACATACACAGATACGCAGTATTTT; cdr3_aa: CASSLPGTYTDTQYF
clone_size: few; v_call: TRBV4-1; d_call: TRBD1; j_call: TRBJ1-3; cdr3_nt: TGCGCCAGCAGCCAACCGACAGGGGACGGAAACACCATATATTTT; cdr3_aa: CASSQPTGDGNTIYF
clone_size: NA; v_call: TRBV5-6; d_call: NA; j_call: TRBJ2-7; cdr3_nt: TGTGCCAGCGGCCCGTCCTCCTACGAGCAGTACTTC; cdr3_aa: CASGPSSYEQYF
clone_size: few; v_call: TRBV18; d_call: TRBD2; j_call: TRBJ2-2; cdr3_nt: TGTGCCAGCTCACCCCAACTAGCGGGAGGCCACACCGGGGAGCTGTTTTTT; cdr3_aa: CASSPQLAGGHTGELFF
clone_size: NA; v_call: TRBV14; d_call: TRBD2; j_call: TRBJ2-7; cdr3_nt: TGTGCCAGCAGCCCTGGACTAGCGGGAGTCGATTACGAGCAGTACTTC; cdr3_aa: CASSPGLAGVDYEQYF
clone_size: NA; v_call: TRBV5-4; d_call: TRBD2; j_call: TRBJ2-5; cdr3_nt: TGTGCCAGCAGCTCCGGGGAGGGTAACCAAGAGACCCAGTACTTC; cdr3_aa: CASSSGEGNQETQYF
clone_size: NA; v_call: TRBV27; d_call: NA; j_call: TRBJ1-1; cdr3_nt: TGTGCCAGCAGCACCGGGACGGAGAACACTGAAGCTTTCTTT; cdr3_aa: CASSTGTENTEAFF
clone_size: once; v_call: TRBV21-1; d_call: NA; j_call: TRBJ2-3; cdr3_nt: TGTGCCAGCAGCAAAGAGTGCCGGGGGGTTGGATGGACAGATACGCAGTATTTT; cdr3_aa: CASSKECRGVGWTDTQYF
clone_size: NA; v_call: TRBV28; d_call: TRBD2; j_call: TRBJ2-3; cdr3_nt: TGTGCCAGCAGTTTACCAGGACTAGCGGACAGCACAGATACGCAGTATTTT; cdr3_aa: CASSLPGLADSTDTQYF
clone_size: once; v_call: TRBV5-4; d_call: TRBD1; j_call: TRBJ1-3; cdr3_nt: TGTGCCAGCAGCTTGGTGACAGGGACTGGAAACACCATATATTTT; cdr3_aa: CASSLVTGTGNTIYF
clone_size: NA; v_call: TRBV6-6; d_call: TRBD1; j_call: TRBJ1-4; cdr3_nt: TGTGCCAGCAGTTACGGGACAGGGGGTAATGAAAAACTGTTTTTT; cdr3_aa: CASSYGTGGNEKLFF
clone_size: once; v_call: TRBV19; d_call: NA; j_call: TRBJ1-3; cdr3_nt: TGTGCCAGTAGTATTGCAGCCACCAGCTCTGGAAACACCATATATTTT; cdr3_aa: CASSIAATSSGNTIYF